This TCR beta chain was retrieved from a study of beta chain features in type 1 diabetes. Reverse transcription of all isolated RNA meant that expressed TCRB transcripts were sequenced. Measured with immunoSEQ multiplex PCR; TCRdb has only the in-frame clones, and not every one. Here the sample spans some 900,000 clones, roughly a sixth being singletons. General study results and limits: Shorter TCRB CDR3s, moderately but significantly so, marked every one of the four CD4+ subsets in Type 1 diabetes patients. Patients showed naive, central memory and Treg TCRB repertoires that appeared more similar than those of healthy donors. It was not settled here whether HLA type affects TCRB rearrangement.

Remarks on this clone: Its cognate antigen is unknown.

The V gene's germline CDR1 is KGHSH and CDR2 LQKENI. This CDR3 is built from 17 residues. Trimming removed 3 bases from V and 9 bases from J; junction bases left unmatched: 13. The source of this sequence is a woman between 18 and 29 years old in good health. The chain carries TRBV18 and TRBJ2-1; 11 bases match TRBD2. The sequencing input was naive CD4+ T cells from blood. As DNA, the CDR3 is TGTGCCAGCTCACCGTACCTATCGACTAGCGGGAAAGGTGAGCAGTTCTTC. It yields the protein CASSPYLSTSGKGEQFF.